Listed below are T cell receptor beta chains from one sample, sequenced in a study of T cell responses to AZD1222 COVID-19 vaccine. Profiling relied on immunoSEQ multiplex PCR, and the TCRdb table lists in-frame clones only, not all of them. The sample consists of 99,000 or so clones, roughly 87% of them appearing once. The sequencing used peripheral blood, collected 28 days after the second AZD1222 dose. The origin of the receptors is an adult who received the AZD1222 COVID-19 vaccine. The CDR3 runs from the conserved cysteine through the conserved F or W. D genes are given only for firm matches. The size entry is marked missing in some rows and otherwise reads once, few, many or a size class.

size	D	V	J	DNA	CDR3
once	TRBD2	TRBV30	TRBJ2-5	TGTGCCCATCGACTGGGAGGGTCAGGAGAGACCCAGTACTTC	CAHRLGGSGETQYF
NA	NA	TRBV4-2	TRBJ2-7	TGTGCCAGCAGCCACAACTCCTACGAGCAGTACTTC	CASSHNSYEQYF
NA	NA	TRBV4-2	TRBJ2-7	TGTGCCAGCAGCCAAAGCCTTTCAGAGGCCTCCTACGAGCAGTACTTC	CASSQSLSEASYEQYF
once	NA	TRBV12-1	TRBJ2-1	TGTGCCAGCAGCCCCCTACCCCCGGGACAGGGGGTCTACAATGAGCAGTTCTTC	CASSPLPPGQGVYNEQFF
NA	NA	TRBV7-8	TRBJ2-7	TGTGCCAGCAGCTTAGCGCTAACTGGGTACTCCTACGAGCAGTACTTC	CASSLALTGYSYEQYF
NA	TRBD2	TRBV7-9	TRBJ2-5	TGTGCCAGCAGCTTAGTCGGACTAGTCTTCGAGACCCAGTACTTC	CASSLVGLVFETQYF
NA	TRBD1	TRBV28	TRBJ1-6	TGTGCCAGCAGTCCTAGGACAGGGGTTTCACCCCTCCACTTT	CASSPRTGVSPLHF
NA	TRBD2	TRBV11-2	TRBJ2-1	TGTGCCAGCAGCTTAGCCCGACTAGCGGGGGACAATGAGCAGTTCTTC	CASSLARLAGDNEQFF
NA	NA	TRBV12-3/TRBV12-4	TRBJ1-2	TGTGCCAGCAGTTTGGCCAAGCAAGTTGGCTACACCTTC	CASSLAKQVGYTF
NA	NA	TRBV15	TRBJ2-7	TGTGCCACCAGCAGAGACCGCGTTAAGAACGAGCAGTACTTC	CATSRDRVKNEQYF
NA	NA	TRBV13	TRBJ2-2	TGTGCCAGCAGCGTCCGGGACGGGACTCCCTCCGGGGAGCTGTTTTTT	CASSVRDGTPSGELFF
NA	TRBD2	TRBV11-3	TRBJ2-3	TGTGCCAGCAGCAATGGGAGGGTAGCGGACCCCACAGATACGCAGTATTTT	CASSNGRVADPTDTQYF
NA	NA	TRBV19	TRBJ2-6	TGTGCCAGTAGTATGGCGGGTTCTGGGGCCAACGTCCTGACTTTC	CASSMAGSGANVLTF
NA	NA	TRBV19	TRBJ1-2	TGTGCCACCACGCGGGGAACTAACTATGGCTACACCTTC	CATTRGTNYGYTF
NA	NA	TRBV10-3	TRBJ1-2	TGTGCCATCAGTGAAATGGAGGGTAACGGCTACACCTTC	CAISEMEGNGYTF
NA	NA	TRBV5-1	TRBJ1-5	TGCGCCAGCAGCCCCCTGGGCAGGGCGGATCAGCCCCAGCATTTT	CASSPLGRADQPQHF
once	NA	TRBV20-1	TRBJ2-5	TGCAGTGCTAAACAAGAGACCCAGTACTTC	CSAKQETQYF
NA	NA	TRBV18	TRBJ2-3	TGTGCCAGCTCACCACCCAGCACAGATACGCAGTATTTT	CASSPPSTDTQYF
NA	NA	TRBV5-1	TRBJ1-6	TGCGCCAGCAGCTCGGACGATAATTCACCCCTCCACTTT	CASSSDDNSPLHF
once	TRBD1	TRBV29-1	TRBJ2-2	TGCAGCGTTGGACAGGGGGCAGGCGGGGAGCTGTTTTTT	CSVGQGAGGELFF
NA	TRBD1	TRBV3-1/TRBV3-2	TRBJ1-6	TGTGCCAGCAGCCAGACAGGGTATAATTCACCCCTCCACTTT	CASSQTGYNSPLHF
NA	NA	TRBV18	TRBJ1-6	TGTGCCAGCTCAAGTCCCCTTGGACCCCTCCACTTT	CASSSPLGPLHF
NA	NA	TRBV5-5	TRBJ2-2	TGTGCCAGCAGCTTGAGTCTAGGGTTTACCGGGGAGCTGTTTTTT	CASSLSLGFTGELFF
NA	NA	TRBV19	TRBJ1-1	TGTGCCAGTAGTACCAGACAGAATTCCAACACTGAAGCTTTCTTT	CASSTRQNSNTEAFF
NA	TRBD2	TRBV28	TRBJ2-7	TGTGCCAGCAGTTTACCAAGTCTAGCGGATTTTCTCTACGAGCAGTACTTC	CASSLPSLADFLYEQYF
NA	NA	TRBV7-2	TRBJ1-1	TGTGCCAGCAGCTTAGAGTGGAATGTTGAAGCTTTCTTT	CASSLEWNVEAFF
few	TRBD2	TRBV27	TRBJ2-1	TGTGCCAGCACCCGAGGGACTAGCGGGAGTAATGAGCAGTTCTTC	CASTRGTSGSNEQFF
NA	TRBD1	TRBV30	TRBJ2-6	TGTGCCTGGTTCCGGGACAGGGCGAGCTCTGGGGCCAACGTCCTGACTTTC	CAWFRDRASSGANVLTF
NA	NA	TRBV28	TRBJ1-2	TGTGCCAGCAGCTCTCCCCAGGGTGACTATGGCTACACCTTC	CASSSPQGDYGYTF
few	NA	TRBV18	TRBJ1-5	TGTGCCAGCTCACCAGGGGGGGGCGATCAGCCCCAGCATTTT	CASSPGGGDQPQHF
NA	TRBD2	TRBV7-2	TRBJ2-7	TGTGCCAGCAGTGTTGAAAGACTAGCGGGAGATCGCGAGCAGTACTTC	CASSVERLAGDREQYF
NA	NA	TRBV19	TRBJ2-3	TGTGCCAGTAGTATGGCCGGGACAGATACGCAGTATTTT	CASSMAGTDTQYF
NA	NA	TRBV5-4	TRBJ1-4	TGTGCCAGCCGGACGAGCGCTAATGAAAAACTGTTTTTT	CASRTSANEKLFF
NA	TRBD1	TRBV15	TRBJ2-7	TGTGCCACCAGCGAAGTGGGGACAGGGAGCCACGAGCAGTACTTC	CATSEVGTGSHEQYF
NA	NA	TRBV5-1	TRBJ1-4	TGCGCCAGCAGCCTGGGGGACTGGGGAGAAAAACTGTTTTTT	CASSLGDWGEKLFF
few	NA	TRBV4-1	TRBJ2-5	TGCGCCAGCAGCCAAGGAGGAGGGCAAGAGACCCAGTACTTC	CASSQGGGQETQYF
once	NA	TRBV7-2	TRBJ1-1	TGTGCCAGCAGCTTAGCGCGGGCGGGGCCGAACACTGAAGCTTTCTTT	CASSLARAGPNTEAFF
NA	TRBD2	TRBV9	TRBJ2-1	TGTGCCAGCAGCTCATTAGCGGGGACCAGCTCCTACAATGAGCAGTTCTTC	CASSSLAGTSSYNEQFF
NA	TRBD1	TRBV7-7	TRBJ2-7	TGTGCCAGCAGCTTAGCAGGGGGCCTAGGCTACGAGCAGTACTTC	CASSLAGGLGYEQYF
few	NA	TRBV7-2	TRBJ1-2	TGTGCCAGCAGCTTATGGGGGGGGCCCTATGGCTACACCTTC	CASSLWGGPYGYTF
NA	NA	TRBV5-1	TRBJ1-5	TGCGCCAGCAGCCCTGTCTCGGGTACCAATCAGCCCCAGCATTTT	CASSPVSGTNQPQHF
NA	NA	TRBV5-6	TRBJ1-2	TGTGCCAGCAGCCCCCGACGGTACAACTATGGCTACACCTTC	CASSPRRYNYGYTF
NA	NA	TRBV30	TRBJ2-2	TGTGCCTGGAGTGCTGGGAAAAGCGCCGGGGAGCTGTTTTTT	CAWSAGKSAGELFF
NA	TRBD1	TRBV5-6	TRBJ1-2	TGTGCCAGCAGCCCGGGACAGGGGAACTATGGCTACACCTTC	CASSPGQGNYGYTF
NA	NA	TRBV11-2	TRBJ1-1	TGTGCCAGCAGCTTGTTCCGGAGTTCCATGAACACTGAAGCTTTCTTT	CASSLFRSSMNTEAFF
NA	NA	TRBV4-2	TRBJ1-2	TGTGCCAGCAGCCAAGCGTTCGACCAAGGCTATGGCTACACCTTC	CASSQAFDQGYGYTF
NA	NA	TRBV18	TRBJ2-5	TGTGCCAGCTCATTCAACCCCGACGGGGAGACCCAGTACTTC	CASSFNPDGETQYF
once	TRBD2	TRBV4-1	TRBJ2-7	TGCGCCAGCAGCCGCTCCGGGACTATACTCTCCTACGAGCAGTACTTC	CASSRSGTILSYEQYF
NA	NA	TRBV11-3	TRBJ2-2	TGTGCCAGCAGCTTAGATTTCACCGGGGAGCTGTTTTTT	CASSLDFTGELFF